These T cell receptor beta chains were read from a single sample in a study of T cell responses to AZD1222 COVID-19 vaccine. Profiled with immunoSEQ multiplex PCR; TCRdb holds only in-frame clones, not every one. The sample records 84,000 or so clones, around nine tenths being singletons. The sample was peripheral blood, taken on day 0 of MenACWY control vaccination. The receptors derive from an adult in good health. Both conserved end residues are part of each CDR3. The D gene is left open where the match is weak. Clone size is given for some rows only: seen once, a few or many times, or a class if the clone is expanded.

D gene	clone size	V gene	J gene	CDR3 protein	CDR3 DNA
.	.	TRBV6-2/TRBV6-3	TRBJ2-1	CASSSNKRTYNEQFF	TGTGCCAGCAGTTCCAACAAGCGGACCTACAATGAGCAGTTCTTC
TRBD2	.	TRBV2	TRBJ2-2	CASSDSGSRTGELFF	TGTGCCAGCAGCGACAGCGGGAGCCGTACCGGGGAGCTGTTTTTT
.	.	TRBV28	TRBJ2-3	CASSLISDTQYF	TGTGCCAGCAGCCTCATATCAGATACGCAGTATTTT
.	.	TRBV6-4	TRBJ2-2	CATRGVTGELFF	TGTGCCACTCGCGGGGTCACCGGGGAGCTGTTTTTT
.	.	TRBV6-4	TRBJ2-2	CASSYRAGELFF	TGTGCCAGCAGTTACAGGGCCGGGGAGCTGTTTTTT
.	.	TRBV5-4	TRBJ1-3	CASSLAVESSGNTIYF	TGTGCCAGCAGCTTGGCGGTGGAGAGCTCTGGAAACACCATATATTTT
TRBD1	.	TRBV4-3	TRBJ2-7	CASSQEGGTGGEQYF	TGCGCCAGCAGCCAAGAAGGCGGGACAGGCGGCGAGCAGTACTTC
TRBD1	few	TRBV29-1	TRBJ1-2	CSVEGLGQGYGYTF	TGCAGCGTTGAAGGTTTGGGACAGGGGTATGGCTACACCTTC
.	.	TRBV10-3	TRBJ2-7	CAITGTESYEQYF	TGTGCCATCACTGGGACTGAGTCCTACGAGCAGTACTTC
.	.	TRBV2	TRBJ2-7	CASSVDSDEQYF	TGTGCCAGCAGTGTGGACAGCGACGAGCAGTACTTC
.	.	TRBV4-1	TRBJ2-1	CASSQERWTETYNEQFF	TGCGCCAGCAGCCAAGAACGTTGGACAGAAACGTACAATGAGCAGTTCTTC
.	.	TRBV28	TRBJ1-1	CASGADFLEWNTEAFF	TGTGCCAGCGGGGCCGACTTTCTGGAGTGGAACACTGAAGCTTTCTTT
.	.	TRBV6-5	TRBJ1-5	CASSYFRGGRQPQHF	TGTGCCAGCAGTTACTTTCGGGGGGGCCGTCAGCCCCAGCATTTT
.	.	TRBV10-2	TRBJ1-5	CASSPAVLNQPQHF	TGCGCCAGCAGTCCCGCCGTGCTCAATCAGCCCCAGCATTTT
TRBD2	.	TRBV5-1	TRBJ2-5	CASSLALAGGLETQYF	TGCGCCAGCAGCTTGGCCCTAGCGGGGGGGCTGGAGACCCAGTACTTC
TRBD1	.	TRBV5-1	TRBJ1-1	CASSPDGQGGTEAFF	TGCGCCAGCAGCCCTGACGGACAGGGGGGCACTGAAGCTTTCTTT
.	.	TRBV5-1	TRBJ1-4	CASSRTTETNEKLFF	TGCGCCAGCAGCAGGACGACGGAAACTAATGAAAAACTGTTTTTT
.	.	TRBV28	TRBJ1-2	CASTSATYGYTF	TGTGCCAGCACAAGTGCCACCTATGGCTACACCTTC
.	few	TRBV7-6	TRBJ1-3	CASSLFAGATGNTIYF	TGTGCCAGCAGCTTATTTGCGGGGGCAACTGGAAACACCATATATTTT
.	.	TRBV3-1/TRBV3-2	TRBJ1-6	CASSQGGGLIHF	TGTGCCAGCAGCCAAGGGGGGGGTCTGATCCACTTT
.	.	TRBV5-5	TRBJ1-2	CASSTDNIYGYTF	TGTGCCAGCAGCACGGACAATATCTATGGCTACACCTTC
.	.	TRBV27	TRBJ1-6	CASSLSLGTPNSPLHF	TGTGCCAGCAGTTTATCTTTGGGGACGCCGAATTCACCCCTCCACTTT
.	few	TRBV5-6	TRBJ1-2	CASSSNLDNYGYTF	TGTGCCAGCAGCTCTAACCTGGACAACTATGGCTACACCTTC
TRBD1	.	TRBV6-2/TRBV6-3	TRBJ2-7	CASSYSDRGRPYEQYF	TGTGCCAGCAGTTACTCGGACAGGGGAAGGCCCTACGAGCAGTACTTC
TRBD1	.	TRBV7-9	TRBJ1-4	CASSSPGGVVKLFF	TGTGCCAGCAGCTCGCCAGGGGGCGTAGTGAAACTGTTTTTT
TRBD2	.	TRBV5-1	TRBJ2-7	CASSLTLAGSTYEQYF	TGCGCCAGCAGCTTGACCCTAGCGGGGTCGACCTACGAGCAGTACTTC
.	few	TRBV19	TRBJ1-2	CASSIVDRDYGYTF	TGTGCCAGTAGTATAGTGGACCGGGACTATGGCTACACCTTC
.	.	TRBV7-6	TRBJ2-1	CASSPSIPDYNEQFF	TGTGCCAGCAGTCCTAGCATCCCGGACTACAATGAGCAGTTCTTC
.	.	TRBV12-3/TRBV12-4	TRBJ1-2	CASSSTSTYGYTF	TGTGCCAGCAGTTCCACCTCGACCTATGGCTACACCTTC
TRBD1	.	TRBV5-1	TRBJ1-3	CASSSSPGQNSGNTIYF	TGCGCCAGCAGCTCCTCCCCGGGACAGAACTCTGGAAACACCATATATTTT
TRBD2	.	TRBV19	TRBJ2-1	CASSLTGLAGYNEQFF	TGTGCCAGTAGTTTGACAGGACTAGCGGGCTACAATGAGCAGTTCTTC
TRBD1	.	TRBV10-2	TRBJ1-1	CASRTGTGVTEAFF	TGCGCCAGCCGGACCGGGACAGGGGTGACTGAAGCTTTCTTT
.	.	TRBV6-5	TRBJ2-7	CASSYSQGDYEQYF	TGTGCCAGCAGTTACAGCCAGGGAGACTACGAGCAGTACTTC
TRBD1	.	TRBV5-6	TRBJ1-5	CASSSGDRDSNQPQHF	TGTGCCAGCAGCTCGGGTGACAGGGATAGCAATCAGCCCCAGCATTTT
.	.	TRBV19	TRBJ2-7	CASSRDLSYEQYF	TGTGCCAGTAGCCGGGACTTAAGCTACGAGCAGTACTTC
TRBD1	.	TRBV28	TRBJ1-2	CASSPGALTGGVDYGYTF	TGTGCCAGCAGTCCCGGCGCATTGACAGGGGGAGTCGACTATGGCTACACCTTC
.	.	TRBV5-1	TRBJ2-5	CASSPHGGAGETQYF	TGCGCCAGCAGCCCGCATGGGGGGGCGGGGGAGACCCAGTACTTC